Listed below are T cell receptor beta chains from one sample, sequenced in a study of blood T cell repertoires in COVID-19. Data came from immunoSEQ multiplex PCR; TCRdb stores just in-frame clones and leaves some out. The data hold roughly 230,000 clones, with 82% observed a single time. The material sequenced was PBMCs or T cells enriched from blood (not recorded which). The source is a woman between 55 and 75 years old who had recovered from COVID-19. The CDR3 runs from the conserved cysteine through the conserved F or W. D genes are given only for firm matches. Part of the rows lack a size; the others show once, few, many or a class for expanded clones.

CDR3 DNA: TGTGCCAGCACCAATCAGGGGCCGAGGGGCTACACCTTC; CDR3 protein: CASTNQGPRGYTF; clone size: .; J gene: TRBJ1-2; V gene: TRBV12-3/TRBV12-4; D gene: .
CDR3 DNA: TGTGCCAGCAGTGAGCGGACAGGGGGAAGGGAGACCCAGTACTTC; CDR3 protein: CASSERTGGRETQYF; clone size: .; J gene: TRBJ2-5; V gene: TRBV2; D gene: TRBD1
CDR3 DNA: TGTGCCAGCAGCCCTAACAGGGTCGCGCAGTACTTC; CDR3 protein: CASSPNRVAQYF; clone size: .; J gene: TRBJ2-7; V gene: TRBV3-1/TRBV3-2; D gene: .
CDR3 DNA: TGTGCCAGCAGCCAGGGGACAGGGTACAGCTACGAGCAGTACTTC; CDR3 protein: CASSQGTGYSYEQYF; clone size: .; J gene: TRBJ2-7; V gene: TRBV14; D gene: TRBD1
CDR3 DNA: TGTGCCAGCAGCTCGACCAGCGGGAGTTTCAATGAGCAGTTCTTC; CDR3 protein: CASSSTSGSFNEQFF; clone size: .; J gene: TRBJ2-1; V gene: TRBV7-9; D gene: TRBD2
CDR3 DNA: TGTGCCAGCAGTTATGGGACAACCCAGTACTTC; CDR3 protein: CASSYGTTQYF; clone size: .; J gene: TRBJ2-5; V gene: TRBV6-5; D gene: .
CDR3 DNA: TGTGCCAGCAGCTTAATGCGGAGGGAGGGAGGCGGGGGGCAGTTCTTC; CDR3 protein: CASSLMRREGGGGQFF; clone size: .; J gene: TRBJ2-1; V gene: TRBV7-2; D gene: TRBD2
CDR3 DNA: TGTGCCAGCAGTTTAGGGGCCCAGCCCGGTCAGTTCTTC; CDR3 protein: CASSLGAQPGQFF; clone size: few; J gene: TRBJ2-1; V gene: TRBV12-3/TRBV12-4; D gene: .
CDR3 DNA: TGTGCCAGCTCACAGGGGGCTCAGGCAGATACGCAGTATTTT; CDR3 protein: CASSQGAQADTQYF; clone size: .; J gene: TRBJ2-3; V gene: TRBV18; D gene: TRBD1
CDR3 DNA: TGTGCCAGCAGTGGGTCCCAGGGGGCCGGATCACCCCTCCACTTT; CDR3 protein: CASSGSQGAGSPLHF; clone size: .; J gene: TRBJ1-6; V gene: TRBV25-1; D gene: TRBD1
CDR3 DNA: TGTGCCAGCAGCCCCGGGCAGGGCGGACAGCAGTACTTC; CDR3 protein: CASSPGQGGQQYF; clone size: .; J gene: TRBJ2-7; V gene: TRBV6-1; D gene: .
CDR3 DNA: TGCGCCAGCAGCTCTAGCACAGATACGCAGTATTTT; CDR3 protein: CASSSSTDTQYF; clone size: .; J gene: TRBJ2-3; V gene: TRBV5-1; D gene: .
CDR3 DNA: TGTGCCAGCAGCACTGGACTGGACTCTGGGGCCAACGTCCTGACTTTC; CDR3 protein: CASSTGLDSGANVLTF; clone size: .; J gene: TRBJ2-6; V gene: TRBV7-8; D gene: .
CDR3 DNA: TGTGCCAGTTCTGGGACAGTGAACACTGAAGCTTTCTTT; CDR3 protein: CASSGTVNTEAFF; clone size: .; J gene: TRBJ1-1; V gene: TRBV19; D gene: TRBD1
CDR3 DNA: TGCGCCAGCAGCTTGGGGCTAGCGGGAGGGCCAGGAGGGAAGAATGAGCAGTTCTTC; CDR3 protein: CASSLGLAGGPGGKNEQFF; clone size: .; J gene: TRBJ2-1; V gene: TRBV5-1; D gene: TRBD2
CDR3 DNA: TGTGCCAGTAGTACCCGGGGACAGGGGGGATCACAGCCCCAGCATTTT; CDR3 protein: CASSTRGQGGSQPQHF; clone size: .; J gene: TRBJ1-5; V gene: TRBV19; D gene: TRBD1
CDR3 DNA: TGTGCCAGTCGACAGGGCGAACCGAACACTGAAGCTTTCTTT; CDR3 protein: CASRQGEPNTEAFF; clone size: few; J gene: TRBJ1-1; V gene: TRBV10-3; D gene: TRBD1